A single sample gave rise to the 23 T cell receptor beta chains below, sequenced in a study of radiation and T cells in renal cell carcinoma. Time point here: blood 2 weeks post-SBRT. Sample treatment: 15 Gy SBRT to primary tumor, nephrectomy 4 weeks later. Profiled with immunoSEQ multiplex PCR; TCRdb holds only in-frame clones, not every one. The sample lists some 130,000 clones, 80% to 90% seen once, with about 1.9% in the top ten. This specimen consisted of blood, obtained from a patient whose treatment included radiotherapy and nephrectomy. Receptors were obtained from a woman aged 55-69 years with renal cell carcinoma.

The CDR3 region is CATSRDSGANVLTF. The CDR3 DNA follows: TGTGCCACCAGTAGGGATTCTGGGGCCAACGTCCTGACTTTC. The chain links TRBV15 to TRBJ2-6; D is unclear. V was cut by 6 bases and J by 1 base, with 7 bases left in between. The V gene's germline CDR1 is LNHNV and CDR2 YYDKDF (reference sequence). The CDR3 covers 14 residues.

This clone came up a few times. The chain is built from TRBV19 and TRBJ1-1; D not certain. This CDR3 comprises 11 residues. V was clipped by 0 bases and J by 10 bases, with 6 bases between them. Germline CDR1 and CDR2: LNHDA and SQIVND (reference sequence). The CDR3 is CASSIDRRAFF. The CDR3 nucleotides read TGTGCCAGTAGTATAGACAGGCGAGCTTTCTTT. The whole variable domain, remainder taken from reference TRBV19 and TRBJ1-1, is DGGITQSPKYLFRKEGQNVTLSCEQNLNHDAMYWYRQDPGQGLRLIYYSQIVNDFQKGDIAEGYSVSREKKESFPLTVTSAQKNPTAFYLCASSIDRRAFFGQGTRLTVV.

The J gene is TRBJ2-5, the V gene TRBV5-1; D is unclear. The CDR3 is 13 amino acids. Trimming stripped 4 bases from V and 5 bases from J, with 12 bases between. Germline V lookup: CDR1 SGHRS, CDR2 YFSETQ. The CDR3 DNA reads as TGCGCCAGCAGCAACTGGAGATGGGAGACCCAGTACTTC. Its protein is CASSNWRWETQYF.

The chain carries TRBV2 and TRBJ1-2, with D hard to call. Looked up from germline, CDR1 is SNHLY and CDR2 is FYNNEI. Trimming left V 7 bases short and J 4 bases short, with 10 bases between. The CDR3 contains 12 residues. The CDR3 spells CASTEGVYGYTF. As DNA, the CDR3 is TGTGCCAGCACGGAGGGCGTCTATGGCTACACCTTC.

V gene TRBV5-1 combines with J gene TRBJ1-1; D not resolved. The CDR3 contains 14 residues. V lost 2 bases and J 5 bases, leaving 13 bases between the germline ends. The germline CDR1 and CDR2 sequences are SGHRS and YFSETQ. Here the CDR3 DNA reads TGCGCCAGCAGCTTCACCGGGCTAAGTACTGAAGCTTTCTTT. Translated, it gives CASSFTGLSTEAFF. Drawing the rest from reference TRBV5-1 and TRBJ1-1, the complete variable domain is KAGVTQTPRYLIKTRGQQVTLSCSPISGHRSVSWYQQTPGQGLQFLFEYFSETQRNKGNFPGRFSGRQFSNSRSEMNVSTLELGDSALYLCASSFTGLSTEAFFGQGTRLTVV.

The chain is built from TRBV5-1 and TRBJ1-6; 10 bases fit TRBD1. The germline V gene has CDR1 SGHRS and CDR2 YFSETQ. V lost 0 bases to trimming and J lost 0 bases; unmatched junction nucleotides: 12. This CDR3 is 21 amino acids long. For the CDR3, the DNA is TGCGCCAGCAGCTTGGCCCGAGGGACAGGGGCCATCAGCTCCTATAATTCACCCCTCCACTTT. This translates into CASSLARGTGAISSYNSPLHF.

V is TRBV4-2 and J is TRBJ1-5; 11 positions agree with TRBD1. The CDR3 has 18 residues. Germline V gene lookup returns CDR1 LGHNA and CDR2 YNFKEQ. Trimming at V came to 0 bases and at J to 4 bases, leaving 8 bases not matched to a gene. The CDR3 DNA follows: TGTGCCAGCAGCCAAGACCAGGACAGGGGGCTGGGAAATCAGCCCCAGCATTTT. This gives the protein CASSQDQDRGLGNQPQHF.

The rearrangement joins TRBV19 to TRBJ2-2; no clear D gene. Trimming pared 6 bases from V and 4 bases from J, leaving 9 bases between. The CDR3 extends over 13 amino acids. Germline lookup yields CDR1 LNHDA and CDR2 SQIVND (reference sequence). CDR3: CASSLSGTGELFF. CDR3 in DNA: TGTGCCAGTAGCCTCTCGGGCACCGGGGAGCTGTTTTTT.

V usage is TRBV5-6 and J usage is TRBJ2-5, with 10 bases that match TRBD1. The CDR3 has 16 residues. Germline trimming cut 4 bases from V and 2 bases from J; bases unmatched to any gene: 8. Germline V CDR1 and CDR2: SGHDT, YYEEEE. Here the CDR3 reads CASSGQGGMGQETQYF. The CDR3 DNA sequence: TGTGCCAGCAGCGGACAGGGGGGAATGGGGCAAGAGACCCAGTACTTC.

The gene calls are TRBV19 and TRBJ1-1, with 9 bases identical to TRBD1. The germline V gene encodes CDR1 LNHDA and CDR2 SQIVND (reference sequence). V shed 2 bases, J shed 0 bases, and the junction held 10 bases outside the gene matches. This CDR3 contains 18 residues. The CDR3 region is CASSIRPGQGVMNTEAFF. Written as DNA, the CDR3 is TGTGCCAGTAGTATAAGACCGGGACAGGGAGTCATGAACACTGAAGCTTTCTTT.

The rearrangement links TRBV5-4 to TRBJ2-5, with D perhaps matching TRBD1 or TRBD2 (5 bases each). The V end was cut by 2 bases, the J end by 8 bases, with 13 bases between. Per the germline V gene, CDR1 is SGHNT and CDR2 is YYREEE (reference sequence). The CDR3 totals 13 residues. The chain's CDR3 is CASSFRGEETQYF. The CDR3 DNA follows: TGTGCCAGCAGCTTTAGGGGAGAGGAAACCCAGTACTTC.

This clone was recorded a few times. The V call is TRBV9, the J call TRBJ1-1; possible D gene TRBD1, 6 bases. This CDR3 contains 12 residues. Germline V gene data show CDR1 as SGDLS and CDR2 as YYNGEE. The V end was cut by 3 bases, the J end by 8 bases, with 11 bases between. The CDR3 region is CASSGGGREAFF. CDR3 DNA sequence: TGTGCCAGCAGCGGAGGGGGACGGGAAGCTTTCTTT.

The chain links TRBV23-1 to TRBJ1-4; TRBD1 agrees at 9 bases. TRBV23-1 is treated as an ORF (open reading frame) with a function not yet certain. The CDR3 is 15 residues long. V gave up 4 bases and J gave up 11 bases; unmatched junction bases: 11. The CDR3 bases are TGCGCCAGCAGTCCTCCCGCACAGACAGGGGGTAAACTGTTTTTT. It encodes CASSPPAQTGGKLFF.

On this clone itself: Within the sample, other DNA sequences also encode this same CDR3. The CDR3 coding sequence is TGTGCCAGTTCGGAGACAGGCCTCTCTGGAAACACCATATATTTT. Translated, it gives CASSETGLSGNTIYF. The rearrangement links TRBV19 to TRBJ1-3; D perhaps matches TRBD1 (6 bases). The CDR3 is made up of 15 amino acids. V lost 8 bases and J 0 bases, leaving 14 bases between the germline ends. Germline V lookup: CDR1 LNHDA, CDR2 SQIVND (reference sequence).

The V and J genes are TRBV7-2 and TRBJ2-2; 9 bases line up with TRBD2. The V segment lost 5 bases and the J segment 3 bases; nucleotides outside the gene matches: 7. Germline CDR1 is SGHTA and CDR2 is FQGNSA. The CDR3 is 16 residues long. CDR3 nucleotides: TGTGCCAGCAGCCCGACTAGCGGATTTTACACCGGGGAGCTGTTTTTT. Translation gives CASSPTSGFYTGELFF.

The rearrangement uses TRBV2 and TRBJ1-6; D unresolved. The CDR3 contains 14 residues. Germline CDR1 reads SNHLY; CDR2 reads FYNNEI. Trimming left V 2 bases short and J 9 bases short, with 11 bases between. The CDR3 DNA reads as TGTGCCAGCAGTGAATATAGGGATGGTTCACCCCTCCACTTT. It encodes CASSEYRDGSPLHF.

The rearrangement joins TRBV7-3 to TRBJ1-5; D perhaps matches TRBD1 (6 bases). Germline CDR1 and CDR2: SGHTA and FQGTGA. This CDR3 region has 15 residues. The ends were cut back, 5 bases at V and 4 bases at J, with 15 bases in the middle. CDR3 amino acids: CASSGSPQGNQPQHF. The CDR3 DNA reads as TGTGCCAGCAGCGGGTCCCCACAGGGTAATCAGCCCCAGCATTTT.

The gene calls are TRBV6-5 and TRBJ2-3; D uncertain. There are 16 residues in the CDR3. V gave up 0 bases and J gave up 2 bases, with 12 bases separating them. The germline V gene has CDR1 MNHEY and CDR2 SVGAGI. The CDR3 DNA reads as TGTGCCAGCAGTTACTCTCACGATTTGACCACAGATACGCAGTATTTT. Translating gives CASSYSHDLTTDTQYF.

Here the CDR3 reads CASSPRTGWEQYF. CDR3 nucleotides: TGTGCCAGCAGTCCTCGGACAGGGTGGGAGCAGTACTTC. The rearrangement uses TRBV6-6 and TRBJ2-7; 8 bases are a match to TRBD1. CDR1 and CDR2 (germline): MNHNY, SVGAGI (reference sequence). The CDR3 extends over 13 amino acids. Germline trimming cut 5 bases from V and 7 bases from J; bases unmatched to any gene: 7.

This clone has just a few counts. V gene TRBV11-3 combines with J gene TRBJ2-1; the match to TRBD2 covers 14 bases. CDR1 and CDR2 (germline): SGHNT, YENEEA. This CDR3 is built from 16 residues. V shed 6 bases and J 10 bases; nucleotides not matched to a gene: 11. CDR3 nucleotides: TGTGCCAGCAGTCCAGGGGGGACTAGCGGGAGCGGGGAGCAGTTCTTC. Translation gives CASSPGGTSGSGEQFF.

The chain uses TRBV10-1 and TRBJ1-2, with D possibly being TRBD1 (6 bases). This CDR3 region has 11 residues. V lost 9 bases to trimming and J lost 4 bases, with 9 bases between them. Germline CDR1 reads WNHNN; CDR2 reads SYGVQD (reference sequence). CDR3 in DNA: TGCGCCAGTTCGGACAGCTATGGCTACACCTTC. Encoded protein: CASSDSYGYTF.

The rearrangement links TRBV7-9 to TRBJ2-1; TRBD2 matches 11 bases. The CDR3 covers 15 residues. Germline CDR1 SEHNR, CDR2 FQNEAQ (reference sequence). J gave up 6 bases and V 0 bases, and 1 base lay outside the gene matches. The CDR3 sequence: CASSLAGTSGNEQFF. CDR3 nucleotides: TGTGCCAGCAGCTTAGCCGGGACTAGCGGCAATGAGCAGTTCTTC. The whole variable domain, remainder taken from reference TRBV7-9 and TRBJ2-1, is DTGVSQNPRHKITKRGQNVTFRCDPISEHNRLYWYRQTLGQGPEFLTYFQNEAQLEKSRLLSDRFSAERPKGSFSTLEIQRTEQGDSAMYLCASSLAGTSGNEQFFGPGTRLTVL.

As regards this clone: The CDR3 does not close with the conserved phenylalanine or tryptophan, likely indicating a read error. The chain links TRBV6-1 to TRBJ1-6, with D perhaps TRBD1 (5 bases). This CDR3 has 15 residues. V lost 8 bases to trimming and J lost 10 bases, with 21 bases between them. Looked up from germline, CDR1 is MNHNS and CDR2 is SASEGT. CDR3 in amino acids: CASATGLYAQSPLHL. The CDR3 nucleotides are TGTGCCAGCGCAACAGGCCTATATGCGCAGTCACCCCTCCACCTT.